A selection of T cell receptor beta chains follows, all from one sample in a study of T cell responses to AZD1222 COVID-19 vaccine. Clones were read by immunoSEQ multiplex PCR, and TCRdb kept only the in-frame ones, dropping some. Of about 180,000 clones in the sample, 75% to 90% are singletons; the top ten hold more than 3.5%. The sequenced sample was peripheral blood, obtained 28 days after the second dose of the MenACWY control vaccine. The receptor source for this set is an adult who received the MenACWY meningococcal vaccine as a control. Both conserved end residues are part of each CDR3. Each record gives: V gene, clone size, D gene, J gene, CDR3 DNA, CDR3 protein. D genes are given only for firm matches. Size values are once, few and many counts, or a class for expanded clones, and some rows have none.

>TRBV9|few|TRBD1|TRBJ2-2
TGTGCCAGCAGTTTAACAGGGGTGAACACCGGGGAGCTGTTTTTT
CASSLTGVNTGELFF
>TRBV7-2|NA|NA|TRBJ1-6
TGTGCCAGCAGCGATATCTTAAGGGGCGGGGGTCAAGCACCCCTCCACTTT
CASSDILRGGGQAPLHF
>TRBV6-2/TRBV6-3|NA|NA|TRBJ1-1
TGTGCCAGCAGTTACCCGAACACTGAAGCTTTCTTT
CASSYPNTEAFF
>TRBV24-1|NA|NA|TRBJ1-4
TGTGCCACCAGTGACGGGACGAAAGGTGAAAAACTGTTTTTT
CATSDGTKGEKLFF
>TRBV25-1|NA|NA|TRBJ2-6
TGTGCCAGCAGTGATTGGAACAGGTTCCCCTCTGGGGCCAACGTCCTGACTTTC
CASSDWNRFPSGANVLTF
>TRBV28|NA|NA|TRBJ2-7
TGTGCCAGCAGTTTATGGAGGGACGAGCAGTACTTC
CASSLWRDEQYF
>TRBV19|NA|TRBD1|TRBJ1-5
TGTGCCAGTAGTATCATAGGACAGGGGGCACCCGGCAATCAGCCCCAGCATTTT
CASSIIGQGAPGNQPQHF
>TRBV7-3|NA|NA|TRBJ1-1
TGTGCCAGCAGCTCCCAAGGGGCGACTGAAGCTTTCTTT
CASSSQGATEAFF
>TRBV18|once|NA|TRBJ1-1
TGTGCCAGCTCACCGGGGAACACTGAAGCTTTCTTT
CASSPGNTEAFF
>TRBV5-5|NA|NA|TRBJ2-5
TGTGCCAGCAGCTTGTGGGCAGGGGCAGGGGAGACCCAGTACTTC
CASSLWAGAGETQYF
>TRBV29-1|NA|NA|TRBJ2-3
TGCAGCGTTGAAGATCAGCGGGATACGCAGTATTTT
CSVEDQRDTQYF
>TRBV12-3/TRBV12-4|NA|NA|TRBJ1-1
TGTGCCAGCAGTTTTTGGGATTACACTGAAGCTTTCTTT
CASSFWDYTEAFF
>TRBV4-3|once|TRBD1|TRBJ2-7
TGCGCCAGCAGCCAAGGGAACAGGGGGAGCTCCTACGAGCAGTACTTC
CASSQGNRGSSYEQYF
>TRBV6-5|once|TRBD2|TRBJ2-7
TGTGCCAGCAGTTACTCGCCGGGACTAGCGCACTACGAGCAGTACTTC
CASSYSPGLAHYEQYF
>TRBV10-3|NA|NA|TRBJ1-6
TGTGCCATCAGTGCCGCCCGCTCCGAGTCACCCCTCCACTTT
CAISAARSESPLHF
>TRBV4-3|NA|NA|TRBJ2-7
TGCGCCAGCAGCCAAGTATACCCAATCGGGACAACCCACGAGCAGTACTTC
CASSQVYPIGTTHEQYF
>TRBV7-6|NA|TRBD2|TRBJ2-3
TGTGCCAGCAGCTTAGCGCAATTAACTAGCGGCTTCACAGATACGCAGTATTTT
CASSLAQLTSGFTDTQYF
>TRBV6-5|NA|NA|TRBJ1-1
TGTGCCAGCAGCGACATTGGGAAGATGAACACTGAAGCTTTCTTT
CASSDIGKMNTEAFF
>TRBV11-2|NA|TRBD2|TRBJ2-7
TGTGCCAGCAGCTCCATCTTCCAACTACTAGCGGGGAGCTCCTACGAGCAGTACTTC
CASSSIFQLLAGSSYEQYF
>TRBV5-8|NA|NA|TRBJ1-4
TGTGCCAGCAGCTTGGGCGGTGAAAAACTGTTTTTT
CASSLGGEKLFF
>TRBV15|NA|TRBD1|TRBJ2-6
TGTGCCACCAGCTCAGGGGGAGGGGCCAACGTCCTGACTTTC
CATSSGGGANVLTF
>TRBV7-2|NA|NA|TRBJ1-4
TGTGCCAGCAGCCCACAGACAGCAACTAATGAAAAACTGTTTTTT
CASSPQTATNEKLFF
>TRBV7-2|NA|TRBD1|TRBJ1-5
TGTGCCAGCAGCTTTGAGGACAGGGGAAACAATCAGCCCCAGCATTTT
CASSFEDRGNNQPQHF
>TRBV6-5|NA|NA|TRBJ1-5
TGTGCCAGCGGGCGGCGACATCAGCCCCAGCATTTT
CASGRRHQPQHF
>TRBV15|once|NA|TRBJ1-5
TGTGCCACCAGCAGAGAGGAGGGCAGCCACAATCAGCCCCAGCATTTT
CATSREEGSHNQPQHF
>TRBV24-1|NA|NA|TRBJ1-1
TGTGCCACCAGTGGTACCTCCGGGAGGGACACTGAAGCTTTCTTT
CATSGTSGRDTEAFF
>TRBV28|NA|NA|TRBJ1-1
TGTGCCAGCGGACAAGGGGGTACTGAAGCTTTCTTT
CASGQGGTEAFF
>TRBV28|NA|NA|TRBJ1-1
TGTGCCAGCAGTTTTCCCACTGAAAGCACTGAAGCTTTCTTT
CASSFPTESTEAFF
>TRBV7-8|once|NA|TRBJ1-5
TGTGCCAGCAGCTTAGTGGGGTATAGCAATCAGCCCCAGCATTTT
CASSLVGYSNQPQHF
>TRBV29-1|NA|TRBD1|TRBJ2-5
TGCAGCGCCGGGGGACAGGGGGAGACCCAGTACTTC
CSAGGQGETQYF
>TRBV7-8|NA|NA|TRBJ1-5
TGTGCCAGCAGCTTAGCGCAAAGGGCCGCGGGGAATCAGCCCCAGCATTTT
CASSLAQRAAGNQPQHF
>TRBV27|NA|TRBD1|TRBJ1-3
TGTGCCACCCAGGGGGGTGGAAACACCATATATTTT
CATQGGGNTIYF
>TRBV14|NA|TRBD1|TRBJ1-2
TGTGCCAGCAGCCCTACCGGGACAGGGACGGACTACACCTTC
CASSPTGTGTDYTF
>TRBV30|NA|NA|TRBJ2-7
TGTGCCTGGACACCCCCGGGGACCCGCTACGAGCAGTACTTC
CAWTPPGTRYEQYF
>TRBV25-1|NA|TRBD1|TRBJ1-2
TGTGCCAGCAGTGTAGACAGGGGCCCCCTGAGGGGCTACACCTTC
CASSVDRGPLRGYTF
>TRBV5-1|NA|NA|TRBJ1-1
TGCGCCAGCAGCGGGGGGGTGAACACTGAAGCTTTCTTT
CASSGGVNTEAFF
>TRBV19|NA|TRBD1|TRBJ1-5
TGTGCCAGTAGTCTACCCGGGACAGGGAGAAGTCAGCCCCAGCATTTT
CASSLPGTGRSQPQHF
>TRBV28|NA|TRBD1|TRBJ2-7
TGTGCCAGCAGTTCGACAGGGGTCCGGGTCGAGCAGTACTTC
CASSSTGVRVEQYF
>TRBV12-3/TRBV12-4|NA|NA|TRBJ1-6
TGTGCCAGCGGTAACACGGAACCCCTCCACTTT
CASGNTEPLHF
>TRBV7-3|once|TRBD1|TRBJ1-5
TGTGCCAGCAGCTCCGACAGGGATCAGCCCCAGCATTTT
CASSSDRDQPQHF
>TRBV19|NA|TRBD1|TRBJ1-2
TGTGCCAGTAGTACAAAGGACCGGGACAGGCTCTATGGCTACACCTTC
CASSTKDRDRLYGYTF
>TRBV11-3|NA|TRBD1|TRBJ1-1
TGTGCCAGCAGCCAGGGGACAGCCACTGAAGCTTTCTTT
CASSQGTATEAFF
>TRBV28|NA|NA|TRBJ1-5
TGTGCCAGCAGCCCTCCCTTGGGGCAGTCCGAAAGGCCCCAGCATTTT
CASSPPLGQSERPQHF
>TRBV2|NA|NA|TRBJ1-2
TGTGCCAGCAGTGACCTTGTGGGAGCTAACTATGGCTACACCTTC
CASSDLVGANYGYTF
>TRBV6-2/TRBV6-3|NA|NA|TRBJ1-6
TGTGCCAGCACCCCGGGACCCCATTCACCCCTCCACTTT
CASTPGPHSPLHF
>TRBV7-9|NA|TRBD1|TRBJ1-1
TGTGCCAGCAGCCTACAGGGGACGTTCACTGAAGCTTTCTTT
CASSLQGTFTEAFF
>TRBV3-1/TRBV3-2|once|NA|TRBJ2-5
TGTGCCAGCAGCCAAGAGGGGGCCCAGTACTTC
CASSQEGAQYF
>TRBV9|NA|NA|TRBJ2-7
TGTGCCAGCAGCGTAGGGCTGGCGAGTACCGAGCAGTACTTC
CASSVGLASTEQYF
>TRBV9|NA|TRBD2|TRBJ2-3
TGTGCCAGCAGCCTCGGACTAGCTTCCTACACAGATACGCAGTATTTT
CASSLGLASYTDTQYF
>TRBV25-1|NA|NA|TRBJ1-1
TGTGCCAGCAGTATGCAAGGGAGCACTGAAGCTTTCTTT
CASSMQGSTEAFF
>TRBV7-9|NA|NA|TRBJ1-6
TGTGCCAGCAGCTTAGGAGGGGTTCGTTCACCCCTCCACTTT
CASSLGGVRSPLHF
>TRBV18|NA|NA|TRBJ1-4
TGTGCCAGCTCACCGCGCGGAAATAATGAAAAACTGTTTTTT
CASSPRGNNEKLFF
>TRBV30|NA|NA|TRBJ1-5
TGTGCCTGGACCCTAGGAGGCGGGCTGGGTCAGCCCCAGCATTTT
CAWTLGGGLGQPQHF
>TRBV28|NA|NA|TRBJ1-2
TGTGCCAGCAGACCTGGACAGTACTATGGCTACACCTTC
CASRPGQYYGYTF
>TRBV29-1|NA|TRBD1|TRBJ2-3
TGCAGCACTCGACAGGGGGCAGATACGCAGTATTTT
CSTRQGADTQYF